The 30 T cell receptor beta chains in this list originate from one sample, sequenced in a study of blood T cell repertoires in COVID-19. This table comes from immunoSEQ multiplex PCR, and its TCRdb copy is limited to in-frame clones, with some not included. The data show 75,000 to 95,000 clones, 79% seen once. Sequencing was performed on peripheral blood. All receptors derive from a woman older than 75 with active or convalescent COVID-19.

This clone has just a few counts. This chain links TRBV10-3 with TRBJ1-2, with 7 positions matching TRBD1. The V and J ends lost 5 bases and 2 bases, in that order; junction bases with no gene match: 11. CDR1 is ENHRY, CDR2 SYGVKD, per germline. The CDR3 runs 16 residues. As DNA, the CDR3 is TGTGCCATCAGTCACACCGGGACAGTTAGAAACTATGGCTACACCTTC. This encodes CAISHTGTVRNYGYTF.

This chain joins TRBV28 and TRBJ2-7; possibly TRBD2 for D (6 bases). Trimming pared 7 bases from V and 3 bases from J, leaving 16 bases between. CDR1 and CDR2 from the germline V gene are MDHEN and SYDVKM. The CDR3 has 14 residues. The CDR3 region is CASTTVRRDYEQYF. For the CDR3, the DNA is TGTGCCAGCACCACTGTGCGGCGGGACTACGAGCAGTACTTC.

The genes are TRBV7-9 and TRBJ1-6; D unresolved. Germline V gene lookup returns CDR1 SEHNR and CDR2 FQNEAQ (reference sequence). Trimming removed 4 bases at V and 4 bases at J, with 11 bases between. This CDR3 region has 15 residues. The CDR3 nucleotides are TGTGCCAGCAGCTCTAAGACTCAGTATAATTCACCCCTCCACTTT. Translating it yields CASSSKTQYNSPLHF.

The chain recombines TRBV28 with TRBJ2-1; 10 nucleotides align to TRBD2. J lost 6 bases, V lost 3 bases, and 5 bases had no gene match. Germline CDR1 MDHEN, CDR2 SYDVKM. The CDR3 runs to 15 residues. The CDR3 protein is CASSFLLAGSNEQFF. Written as DNA, the CDR3 is TGTGCCAGCAGTTTTTTACTAGCGGGAAGCAATGAGCAGTTCTTC.

The chain couples TRBV27 to TRBJ1-6; tentatively, D is TRBD1 (5 bases). Germline lookup yields CDR1 MNHEY and CDR2 SMNVEV (reference sequence). This CDR3 is built from 16 residues. Trimming pared 0 bases from V and 7 bases from J, leaving 13 bases between. CDR3 DNA sequence: TGTGCCAGCAGTTTATCGATTCAGGGCTCGAATTCACCCCTCCACTTT. Encoded protein: CASSLSIQGSNSPLHF.

This chain uses TRBV18 with TRBJ1-4, with TRBD1 as a possible D gene (5 bases). Germline V gene data show CDR1 as KGHSH and CDR2 as LQKENI. This CDR3 has 14 amino acids. Between the trimmed V and J ends, which lost 4 bases and 4 bases, there was a span of 10 bases. The CDR3 nucleotides are TGTGCCAGCTCACGACAGCCTTTTAATGAAAAACTGTTTTTT. Translated: CASSRQPFNEKLFF.

The CDR3 region is CASSRRTGVLAGRNSYEQYF. CDR3 bases: TGTGCCAGTAGCAGACGGACAGGAGTTCTAGCGGGGAGGAATTCCTACGAGCAGTACTTC. The chain combines TRBV19 with TRBJ2-7; 9 bases align to TRBD2. Germline V gene sequence: CDR1 LNHDA, CDR2 SQIVND (reference sequence). The CDR3 totals 20 residues. The V gene end was trimmed by 6 bases and the J gene end by 1 base; junction bases not matched to a gene: 22.

The rearrangement uses TRBV11-2 and TRBJ2-3; D is unresolved. This CDR3 spans 14 amino acids. The germline CDR1 and CDR2 sequences are SGHAT and FQNNGV. The V and J ends lost 0 bases and 7 bases respectively, with 11 bases between them. CDR3 coding DNA: TGTGCCAGCAGCTTAGATGTCACTCCCTATACGCAGTATTTT. Translation: CASSLDVTPYTQYF.

V is TRBV7-9 and J is TRBJ1-1; D is perhaps TRBD1 (5 bases). The V gene's germline CDR1 is SEHNR and CDR2 FQNEAQ (reference sequence). V was clipped by 1 base and J by 7 bases, with 10 bases between them. This CDR3 is built from 13 residues. The CDR3 DNA reads as TGTGCCAGCAGCTTAGGAAACAGGATTGAAGCTTTCTTT. It encodes CASSLGNRIEAFF.

Only a few counts were recorded for this clone. The rearrangement joins TRBV7-2 to TRBJ2-3, with 16 positions matching TRBD2. This CDR3 has 18 amino acids. Trimming removed 1 base from V and 2 bases from J; junction bases left unmatched: 3. In germline, CDR1 is SGHTA, CDR2 FQGNSA. The CDR3 bases are TGTGCCAGCAGCTTAGAGGGACTAGCGGGAGGGGTCACAGATACGCAGTATTTT. This translates into CASSLEGLAGGVTDTQYF.

The chain combines TRBV9 with TRBJ2-7; tentative D call: TRBD1 (7 bases). From germline, CDR1 is SGDLS and CDR2 YYNGEE. The ends were cut back, 0 bases at V and 2 bases at J, with 18 bases in the middle. The CDR3 runs 17 residues. The chain's CDR3 is CASSVGVAARGAYEQYF. The CDR3 bases are TGTGCCAGCAGCGTAGGTGTGGCGGCCAGGGGGGCCTACGAGCAGTACTTC. Full variable domain (missing parts from reference TRBV9 and TRBJ2-7): DSGVTQTPKHLITATGQRVTLRCSPRSGDLSVYWYQQSLDQGLQFLIQYYNGEERAKGNILERFSAQQFPDLHSELNLSSLELGDSALYFCASSVGVAARGAYEQYFGPGTRLTVT.

The chain employs TRBV19 and TRBJ1-5; 9 bases map to TRBD1. Germline assignment: CDR1 LNHDA and CDR2 SQIVND (reference sequence). The V and J ends lost 5 bases and 7 bases, in that order; junction bases with no gene match: 6. The CDR3 has 14 residues. CDR3 protein: CASSFLDRGQPQHF. The CDR3 DNA sequence: TGTGCCAGTAGTTTCTTGGACAGGGGCCAGCCCCAGCATTTT.

This chain links TRBV20-1 with TRBJ2-2; TRBD2 is a possible D gene (6 bases). CDR3 length: 13 residues. In germline, CDR1 is DFQATT, CDR2 SNEGSKA (reference sequence). The V and J ends lost 3 bases and 6 bases respectively, with 11 bases between them. This CDR3 reads CSASLAYPGELFF. Here the CDR3 DNA reads TGCAGTGCTAGTCTAGCGTACCCCGGGGAGCTGTTTTTT.

The rearrangement links TRBV10-3 to TRBJ1-3, with TRBD1 matching 8 bases. The CDR3 contains 16 residues. Per germline, CDR1 ENHRY and CDR2 SYGVKD. V dropped 5 bases and J dropped 3; count of bases not matched to a gene: 9. As DNA, the CDR3 is TGTGCCATCAGTACATTGACAGGGGCTGGTGGAAACACCATATATTTT. Translating it yields CAISTLTGAGGNTIYF.

This chain connects TRBV19 to TRBJ2-2; D perhaps matches TRBD1 (5 bases). The length of the CDR3 is 15 residues. The V end was cut by 2 bases, the J end by 5 bases, with 12 bases between. Germline CDR1 is LNHDA and CDR2 is SQIVND (reference sequence). In nucleotides, the CDR3 is TGTGCCAGTAGTATATCAGGACAATATACCGGGGAGCTGTTTTTT. This encodes CASSISGQYTGELFF.

This chain uses TRBV4-1 with TRBJ2-1; 10 positions match TRBD2. Germline CDR1 reads MGHRA; CDR2 reads YSYEKL. The trim removed 0 bases at V and 0 bases at J, leaving 5 bases unmatched. This CDR3 has 18 residues. The CDR3 region has the DNA TGCGCCAGCAGCCAAGAACTAGCGGGACTAAGCTCCTACAATGAGCAGTTCTTC. This translates into CASSQELAGLSSYNEQFF.

The chain is built from TRBV20-1 and TRBJ2-3; weak D call: TRBD2 (6 bases). This CDR3 has 14 amino acids. The V end lost 3 bases, the J end lost 1 base, and 11 bases lay between the germline ends. From germline, CDR1 is DFQATT and CDR2 SNEGSKA (reference sequence). The CDR3 sequence is CSASEGGGTDTQYF. The CDR3 DNA follows: TGCAGTGCTAGTGAGGGCGGGGGCACAGATACGCAGTATTTT.

This chain joins TRBV7-2 and TRBJ1-3; D not certain. The CDR3 consists of 12 residues. CDR1 and CDR2 from the germline V gene are SGHTA and FQGNSA. Trimming took off 5 bases at V and 10 bases at J, with 12 bases between the two ends. CDR3 in DNA: TGTGCCAGCAGCCCCTCCCCCCAGACCATATATTTT. Translation gives CASSPSPQTIYF.

CDR3 loop: CASSPDREGTDTQYF. CDR3 nucleotide sequence: TGCGCCAGCAGTCCTGACAGGGAAGGCACAGATACGCAGTATTTT. The J gene is TRBJ2-3, the V gene TRBV5-1; 7 positions agree with TRBD1. CDR3 length: 15 amino acids. The J segment lost 1 base and the V segment lost 5 bases, leaving 7 bases of the junction unmatched. Germline V gives CDR1 SGHRS, CDR2 YFSETQ.

This chain links TRBV12-1 with TRBJ2-5; the table's D call of TRBD2 was not tested on the DNA. TRBV12-1 is flagged as a pseudogene. CDR3 size: 19 residues. The CDR3 region has the DNA TGTGCCAGCAGCTTTGATTATGGGACTAGCGGGAGTCGGGAAGAGACCCAGTACTTC. Translated, it gives CASSFDYGTSGSREETQYF.

The chain joins TRBV28 to TRBJ1-1; TRBD1 might be the D (5 bases). The length of the CDR3 is 16 residues. In germline, CDR1 is MDHEN, CDR2 SYDVKM. V was cut by 2 bases and J by 3 bases, with 16 bases left in between. CDR3 nucleotide sequence: TGTGCCAGCAGTTTAAGGGGTCTACTGGCTTACACTGAAGCTTTCTTT. Amino acid sequence: CASSLRGLLAYTEAFF.

This rearrangement joins TRBV15 to TRBJ1-1, with D perhaps TRBD1 (6 bases). Trimming left V 5 bases short and J 4 bases short, with 17 bases between. Germline V gives CDR1 LNHNV, CDR2 YYDKDF (reference sequence). The CDR3 covers 15 residues. The CDR3, as DNA: TGTGCCACCAGCCCGAATCCCCAGACAGGCACTGAAGCTTTCTTT. Translating gives CATSPNPQTGTEAFF.

This clone was seen a handful of times. The chain couples TRBV4-3 to TRBJ1-1; tentative D call: TRBD1 (5 bases). This CDR3 has 15 amino acids. Germline V gene data show CDR1 as LGHNA and CDR2 as YSLEER. Between the trimmed V and J ends, which lost 0 bases and 0 bases, there was a span of 8 bases. In DNA, the CDR3 is TGCGCCAGCAGCCAAGAGGCAGGGATGAACACTGAAGCTTTCTTT. Protein: CASSQEAGMNTEAFF.

The chain links TRBV21-1 to TRBJ2-3; the D segment call TRBD2 is taken from the table without a DNA check. TRBV21-1 counts as a pseudogene. The CDR3 has 14 residues. The CDR3 is CAIMYGGGVDTQYF. The CDR3 DNA follows: TGTGCCATAATGTATGGCGGCGGTGTGGATACGCAGTATTTT.

The chain combines TRBV15 with TRBJ2-1; TRBD2 matches at 7 bases. Trimming cost V 0 bases and J 10 bases; bases outside gene matches: 9. Germline CDR1 is LNHNV and CDR2 is YYDKDF (reference sequence). The CDR3 extends over 15 amino acids. CDR3 nucleotides: TGTGCCACCAGCAGAGATCTGGGAGGGTCGCTCGAGCAGTTCTTC. It specifies CATSRDLGGSLEQFF.

V usage is TRBV5-4 and J usage is TRBJ2-7, with a possible D match to TRBD1 (6 bases). The CDR3 sequence is 13 residues long. Germline CDR1 is SGHNT and CDR2 is YYREEE (reference sequence). The V end lost 2 bases, the J end lost 5 bases, and 11 bases lay between the germline ends. The CDR3 DNA follows: TGTGCCAGCAGCTTCCAGGGGTCCCACGAGCAGTACTTC. Its protein is CASSFQGSHEQYF.

V is TRBV28 and J is TRBJ2-7; maybe TRBD1 (5 bases). There are 15 residues in the CDR3. V was cut by 7 bases and J by 2 bases, with 18 bases left in between. The V gene's germline CDR1 is MDHEN and CDR2 SYDVKM. CDR3 amino acids: CASTGQGSTPYEQYF. CDR3 sequence (DNA): TGTGCCAGCACAGGTCAGGGCTCGACCCCCTACGAGCAGTACTTC.

V is TRBV10-2 and J is TRBJ1-6; D is undetermined. V lost 7 bases, J lost 15 bases, and 19 bases lay in between. The CDR3 is 13 amino acids. Germline CDR1 reads WSHSY; CDR2 reads SAAADI. The CDR3 loop is CASKEASLFLLHF. In DNA, the CDR3 is TGCGCCAGCAAGGAGGCCAGCCTGTTTCTCCTCCACTTT.

The V and J genes are TRBV6-5 and TRBJ2-2; unclear D gene. The CDR3 is made up of 11 amino acids. CDR1 is MNHEY, CDR2 SVGAGI, per germline. V was shortened by 6 bases and J by 4 bases, with 3 bases between the two germline ends. CDR3 DNA sequence: TGTGCCAGCAGCAGCACCGGGGAGCTGTTTTTT. As protein: CASSSTGELFF.

The chain uses TRBV10-3 and TRBJ1-5; no firm D call. CDR1 is ENHRY and CDR2 is SYGVKD in the germline V gene. The CDR3 extends over 14 amino acids. The ends were cut back, 0 bases at V and 4 bases at J, with 7 bases in the middle. CDR3 in DNA: TGTGCCATCAGTGAGTCGCCCGAGAATCAGCCCCAGCATTTT. This encodes CAISESPENQPQHF.